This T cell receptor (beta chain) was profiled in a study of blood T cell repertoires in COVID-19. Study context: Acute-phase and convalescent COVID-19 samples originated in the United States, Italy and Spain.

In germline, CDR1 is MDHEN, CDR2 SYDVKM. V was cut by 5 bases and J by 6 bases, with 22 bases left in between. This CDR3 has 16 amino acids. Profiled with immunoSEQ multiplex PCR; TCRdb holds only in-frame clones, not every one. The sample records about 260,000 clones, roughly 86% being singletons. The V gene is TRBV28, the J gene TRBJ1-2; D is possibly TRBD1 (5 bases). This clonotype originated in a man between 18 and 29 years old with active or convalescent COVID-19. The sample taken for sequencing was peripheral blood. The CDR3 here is CASSPGTWGVPNGYTF. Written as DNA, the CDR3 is TGTGCCAGCAGTCCCGGGACTTGGGGGGTCCCAAATGGCTACACCTTC.